A selection of T cell receptor beta chains follows, all from one sample in a study of shared clonotypes between healthy human individuals. The method was immunoSEQ multiplex PCR; TCRdb's version includes in-frame clones alone and lacks a portion of them. The top ten hold 0.37% of the sample, which has 2 million to 2.5 million clones, 85% to 95% seen once. Sequencing was carried out using naive CD4+ T cells from PBMCs. The source is a young man in good health. Some clones in this sample may be carry-over from other donors' samples. CDR3s include the opening cysteine and the closing phenylalanine or tryptophan. The size entry is marked missing in some rows and otherwise reads once, few, many or a size class.

V gene	J gene	clone size	CDR3 protein
TRBV5-4	TRBJ2-7	NA	CASSLVAGTYEQYF
TRBV30	TRBJ1-2	NA	CAWGPRGDDYTF
TRBV28	TRBJ2-7	NA	CASSLRPLAGTPYEQYF
TRBV28	TRBJ2-3	NA	CASSQGGGTDTQYF
TRBV29-1	TRBJ2-1	NA	CSAGGQGSYNEQFF
TRBV9	TRBJ1-2	NA	CASSAPQRGPNYGYTF
TRBV5-1	TRBJ2-1	NA	CASSLEELAGGMYEQFF
TRBV7-9	TRBJ2-1	NA	CASSLGLAGDNEQFF
TRBV7-2	TRBJ2-1	NA	CASRDLAGAYNEQFF
TRBV5-4	TRBJ2-7	NA	CASSSHGRTGGVYEQYF
TRBV5-1	TRBJ2-1	NA	CASSLLPGQGYNEQFF
TRBV6-6	TRBJ1-4	NA	CASMDRANEKLFF
TRBV4-2	TRBJ2-1	NA	CVSSQGLAGGYNEQFF
TRBV5-5	TRBJ2-7	NA	CATQRATQDYEQYF
TRBV5-1	TRBJ2-3	few	CASSGIGLAAGVWTDTQYF
TRBV5-6	TRBJ1-2	NA	CASSLVEGANYGYTF
TRBV7-2	TRBJ2-1	NA	CASSLMGGEQFF
TRBV7-2	TRBJ2-5	NA	CASSFPLAGVVETQYF
TRBV6-1	TRBJ1-5	NA	CASSKQGPQPQHF
TRBV28	TRBJ1-5	NA	CASSPRDRTYQPQHF
TRBV4-3	TRBJ2-7	NA	CASSQGGTGVYEQYF
TRBV27	TRBJ2-7	NA	CASSYRDRGYEQYF
TRBV29-1	TRBJ2-7	NA	CSVTGVHEQYF
TRBV30	TRBJ1-2	NA	CAWGGPRRGYTF
TRBV19	TRBJ2-2	NA	CASSVTGNTGELFF
TRBV6-6	TRBJ2-7	NA	CASSYSGQGFYEQYF
TRBV5-1	TRBJ2-2	NA	CASSLPGDRGGELFF
TRBV6-5	TRBJ1-4	NA	CASSRRGGNEKLFF
TRBV28	TRBJ1-2	NA	CASNRDRAYGYTF
TRBV5-1	TRBJ1-3	NA	CASSLVSGRLSSGNTIYF